A single sample is the source of the 2 T cell receptor beta chains below, sequenced in a study of shared clonotypes between healthy human individuals. The protocol was immunoSEQ multiplex PCR, while the TCRdb copy is restricted to in-frame clones and leaves out a portion. The sample holds approximately 1.4 million clones, 95% to 99% seen once. The sequencing sample was made of naive CD4+ T cells sorted from blood. Subset: CD45RA+ positively selected. Receptors originate from a man in his thirties or forties in good health.

The chain links TRBV28 to TRBJ1-5, with a tentative D call TRBD1 (5 bases). Germline loops: CDR1 MDHEN, CDR2 SYDVKM. The CDR3 totals 15 residues. The V and J ends lost 8 bases and 5 bases respectively, with 19 bases between them. The CDR3 is CASHLDNRRYQPQHF. CDR3 nucleotide sequence: TGTGCCAGCCACCTCGACAACAGGCGTTATCAGCCCCAGCATTTT.

This sequence joins TRBV11-2 and TRBJ2-7; 12 bases line up with TRBD2. The CDR3 is 16 amino acids. The germline V gene encodes CDR1 SGHAT and CDR2 FQNNGV. V was pared by 1 base and J by 4 bases, with 5 bases of the junction left unmatched. The DNA for the CDR3 is TGTGCCAGCAGCTTAGCTAGCGGGAGGGCCGGGTACGAGCAGTACTTC. It specifies CASSLASGRAGYEQYF. Together with reference TRBV11-2 and TRBJ2-7, the CDR3 gives the full variable domain: EAGVAQSPRYKIIEKRQSVAFWCNPISGHATLYWYQQILGQGPKLLIQFQNNGVVDDSQLPKDRFSAERLKGVDSTLKIQPAKLEDSAVYLCASSLASGRAGYEQYFGPGTRLTVT.